Below, 13 T cell receptor beta chains from the same sample are listed, as sequenced in a study of regulatory T cells in long-lasting Graves disease. Stated time point: newly diagnosed GD, antithyroid drugs for less than 3 months. PBMCs provided the RNA from which the TCR library was made. Assembly of TCR beta libraries relied on iRepertoire HTBI primers together with Arm-PCR of CDR3 regions. A single record per CDR3 protein comes from TCRdb applying MiXCR to the multiplex PCR reads. There are under 400,000 distinct CDR3 sequences in the sample; approximately 15% occur only once, and roughly 27% lies in the top ten. These data also formed part of another study, on T cells in Graves' hyperthyroidism and ophthalmopathy.

Sequenced material: peripheral blood mononuclear cells (PBMCs), taken at new diagnosis, from a patient treated with antithyroid drugs. The origin of the receptors is a man aged 40-50 years with Graves disease.

In the case of this clonotype: A far larger clone is just one base off, so this is likely a read error. The chain is built from TRBV27 and TRBJ2-5; TRBD1 might be the D (5 bases). This CDR3 is built from 15 residues. The ends were cut back, 5 bases at V and 5 bases at J, with 18 bases in the middle. CDR1 and CDR2 (germline): MNHEY, SMNVEV (reference sequence). The CDR3 region has the DNA TGTGCCAGCAGTGCCCTTGGGGCCTTGGGGGAGACCCAGTACTTC. It is translated as CASSALGALGETQYF.

This clonotype was observed a handful of times. This chain connects TRBV20-1 to TRBJ2-5, with D uncertain. Trimming removed 0 bases at V and 5 bases at J, with 16 bases between. Germline V gives CDR1 DFQATT, CDR2 SNEGSKA (reference sequence). The CDR3 loop spans 15 amino acids. The CDR3 region has the DNA TGCAGTGCTAGAGATATCGAAACCATTCGGGAGACCCAGTACTTC. Protein product: CSARDIETIRETQYF.

There are many counts of this clonotype. The chain uses TRBV7-9 and TRBJ2-5; TRBD1 matches 8 bases. The trim removed 5 bases at V and 1 base at J, leaving 3 bases unmatched. The CDR3 extends over 14 amino acids. CDR1 is SEHNR, CDR2 FQNEAQ, per germline (reference sequence). The CDR3 region is CASSHGTGQETQYF. CDR3 sequence (DNA): TGTGCCAGCAGCCACGGGACAGGCCAAGAGACCCAGTACTTC.

This sequence joins TRBV28 and TRBJ1-2; 8 bases fit TRBD1. Germline V gives CDR1 MDHEN, CDR2 SYDVKM. Germline trimming cut 5 bases from V and 7 bases from J; bases unmatched to any gene: 12. This CDR3 region has 15 residues. CDR3 nucleotides: TGTGCCAGCAGTCTACTCCCTGGGACAGGCGGTGGCTACACCTTC. Protein: CASSLLPGTGGGYTF.

This clonotype was counted at least ten times. The chain uses TRBV30 and TRBJ1-1; perhaps TRBD1 as D (5 bases). CDR1 and CDR2 (germline): GTSNPN, SVGIG (reference sequence). The V and J ends lost 2 bases and 8 bases respectively, with 15 bases between them. The CDR3 is made up of 13 amino acids. CDR3 coding DNA: TGTGCCTGGAGTACTGGAAGGGGAGTAGAAGCTTTCTTT. It translates to CAWSTGRGVEAFF.

In this sample, this clonotype turned up many times. The chain is built from TRBV19 and TRBJ2-5, with 7 positions matching TRBD1. This CDR3 has 15 residues. The germline gives CDR1 LNHDA, CDR2 SQIVND (reference sequence). Germline trimming cut 3 bases from V and 2 bases from J; bases unmatched to any gene: 6. CDR3 DNA: TGTGCCAGTAGTATGGGACAGCTAATTCAAGAGACCCAGTACTTC. Its protein is CASSMGQLIQETQYF.

The chain combines TRBV24-1 with TRBJ2-1, with TRBD1 as a possible D gene (6 bases). Germline lookup yields CDR1 KGHDR and CDR2 SFDVKD. This CDR3 spans 12 amino acids. V dropped 5 bases and J dropped 8 bases, with 9 bases sitting between them. Here the CDR3 DNA reads TGTGCCACCAGTGGGACAGTCGATGAGCAGTTCTTC. Translated, it gives CATSGTVDEQFF.

This clonotype was observed at least ten times. J is TRBJ2-2 and V is TRBV5-1, with 7 bases aligning to TRBD1. The V segment lost 4 bases and the J segment 5 bases; nucleotides outside the gene matches: 8. Germline V gene lookup returns CDR1 SGHRS and CDR2 YFSETQ. This CDR3 has 15 residues. CDR3 region: CASSRDRAETGELFF. CDR3 coding DNA: TGCGCCAGCAGCCGAGACAGGGCCGAAACCGGGGAGCTGTTTTTT.

Many counts were recorded for this clonotype. The chain employs TRBV27 and TRBJ2-3; the D is unclear. The CDR3 has 16 residues. Germline V CDR1 and CDR2: MNHEY, SMNVEV (reference sequence). The germline V and J ends were trimmed by 2 bases and 1 base, with 13 bases remaining between them. The CDR3 nucleotides read TGTGCCAGCAGTTTAGGGCAGTCCGCTCGCACAGATACGCAGTATTTT. Residues: CASSLGQSARTDTQYF.

Notes on this clonotype: A much larger clone sits a single nucleotide away, making a read error possible. The chain has TRBV14 and TRBJ1-6; D ambiguous. Trimming took 1 base from V and 7 from J, leaving 11 bases between them. CDR1 SGHDN and CDR2 FVKESK come from the germline V gene. The length of the CDR3 is 15 residues. In DNA form, the CDR3 reads TGTGCCAGCAGCCAAGGCAGGAGGCAAAATTCACCCCTCCACTTT. This translates into CASSQGRRQNSPLHF.

This clonotype was counted many times. The rearrangement links TRBV20-1 to TRBJ1-5, with D perhaps matching TRBD1 (5 bases). This CDR3 contains 13 residues. CDR1 DFQATT and CDR2 SNEGSKA come from the germline V gene (reference sequence). V lost 5 bases and J lost 7, with 15 bases in between. CDR3: CSALLQGKQPQHF. The CDR3 DNA reads TGCAGTGCTTTACTGCAGGGAAAACAGCCCCAGCATTTT.

This clonotype was seen a few times. The chain has TRBV7-2 and TRBJ2-7; 12 bases map to TRBD2. This CDR3 has 16 residues. The germline V gene encodes CDR1 SGHTA and CDR2 FQGNSA. Germline trimming cut 1 base from V and 1 base from J; bases unmatched to any gene: 2. The CDR3 region is CASSLEGLAGSYEQYF. In DNA form, the CDR3 reads TGTGCCAGCAGCTTAGAGGGACTAGCGGGTTCCTACGAGCAGTACTTC.

A few counts support this clonotype. V is TRBV12-3 or TRBV12-4 and J is TRBJ1-5; possible D gene TRBD1, 5 bases. CDR3 length: 15 amino acids. V lost 2 bases to trimming and J lost 7 bases, with 15 bases between them. The DNA for the CDR3 is TGTGCCAGCAGTTTAAATCCCAGGGCTGGACAGCCCCAGCATTTT. This gives the protein CASSLNPRAGQPQHF.